This TCR beta chain was documented in a study of cytomegalovirus exposure and HLA in healthy donors. Study information: In a later analysis, the 120 or so validation repertoires were reported to have used the same platform as the roughly 610 first-cohort repertoires. Overall study results and limits: The study labeled 170 or so TCR beta chains cytomegalovirus-associated.

Sequencing was performed with immunoSEQ multiplex PCR; in TCRdb, only in-frame clones are kept and a portion is missing. The sample shows approximately 300,000 clones, roughly 88% of them seen only once. A few counts support this clone. Its cognate antigen is unknown. Germline V CDR1 and CDR2: SQVTM, ANQGSEA. V was pared by 7 bases and J by 0 bases, with 12 bases between. The CDR3 is made up of 13 amino acids. The chain combines TRBV29-1 with TRBJ1-1, with D perhaps matching TRBD1 (6 bases). The material sequenced was PBMCs. The sequence came from a woman in her late teens or twenties in good health and CMV-seronegative. The CDR3 DNA reads TGCAGCGCAGATACAGGGATGAACACTGAAGCTTTCTTT. This translates into CSADTGMNTEAFF.